This TCR beta chain emerged from a study of spatial heterogeneity in lung cancer. This clonotype was detected a few times. V was clipped by 3 bases and J by 1 base; unmatched bases: 2. The CDR3 runs to 15 residues. CDR1 and CDR2 from the germline V gene are MNHEY and SMNVEV (reference sequence). Time point: blood at routine non-recurrence follow-up after resection. Without sorting, whole RNA was sequenced from tumor, nontumor lung or frozen PBMC. One entry per CDR3 protein results from TCRdb running MiXCR on the 5' RACE reads. This table holds roughly 120,000 distinct CDR3 sequences, 12% found once. The TCR comes from a male donor with early-stage non-small cell lung cancer. This sequence joins TRBV27 and TRBJ2-3; TRBD1 aligns across 9 bases. The sequenced sample was PBMCs, obtained at follow-up. The CDR3 region has the DNA TGTGCCAGCAGTTTCGGACAGGGGCGCACAGATACGCAGTATTTT. It yields the protein CASSFGQGRTDTQYF.